This T cell receptor beta chain emerged from a study of T cell clonality in common variable immunodeficiency. The repertoire was sequenced with immunoSEQ multiplex PCR; TCRdb's copy has only in-frame clones and lacks some. The sample holds about 45,000 clones, and no clone turns up only once. V was clipped by 3 bases and J by 2 bases, with 11 bases between them. The CDR3 covers 15 residues. Germline values: CDR1 SNHLY, CDR2 FYNNEI. This clone occurred many times. The sequence runs out 3 residues before the end of the CDR3; the remainder is reconstructed from the germline J gene. Specimen: peripheral blood mononuclear cells. The V gene is TRBV2, the J gene TRBJ2-4; D not resolved. This TCR derives from a person aged 18 to 70 in good health. The CDR3 loop reads CASSDPGTSKNIQYF. The part of the CDR3 DNA that was read is TGTGCCAGCAGTGATCCGGGTACTTCCAAAAACATT.